The next 27 T cell receptor beta chains were all read from a single sample in a study of a mutant IDH1 vaccine in newly diagnosed glioma. Noted time point: week 23, last vaccination. Every single dose of the vaccine, 300 ug of mutant IDH1 20-mer peptide, came with topical imiquimod. Profiling relied on immunoSEQ multiplex PCR, and the TCRdb table lists in-frame clones only, not all of them. The sample lists about 86,000 clones; 70% to 90% were seen once. These receptors have no identified antigens. This sample comprised PBMCs, obtained from a glioma patient whose treatment included an IDH1 peptide vaccine. Receptor source: a man aged 30 to 45 with glioma. Some clones in this sample may be carry-over from other donors' samples.

This clone was detected once. V gene TRBV6-5 combines with J gene TRBJ1-1; D possibly corresponds to TRBD1 (5 bases). The CDR3 runs 13 residues. The germline V gene encodes CDR1 MNHEY and CDR2 SVGAGI. Trimming shortened V by 10 bases and J by 4 bases, and 16 bases separated the two germline ends. The CDR3 loop is CATGRGGGTEAFF. The CDR3 bases are TGTGCCACCGGACGAGGTGGGGGCACTGAAGCTTTCTTT.

CDR3: CAISGGWAYEQYF. The CDR3 region has the DNA TGTGCCATCTCGGGGGGCTGGGCCTACGAGCAGTACTTC. The genes are TRBV6-1 and TRBJ2-5; a possible D gene is TRBD2 (7 bases). The J call could be wrong; TRBJ2-7 is a better fit for the DNA end. The CDR3 loop spans 13 amino acids. Per germline, CDR1 MNHNS and CDR2 SASEGT.

The chain recombines TRBV7-9 with TRBJ1-2, with TRBD1 matching 12 bases. Germline V gene lookup returns CDR1 SEHNR and CDR2 FQNEAQ (reference sequence). The CDR3 length is 15 residues. Trimming cost V 5 bases and J 7 bases; bases outside gene matches: 8. Here the CDR3 DNA reads TGTGCCAGCAGCAAACCGGGACAGGGGGCGCGTGGCTACACCTTC. Translated, it gives CASSKPGQGARGYTF.

The CDR3 region is CASSYYRGSEAFF. Here the CDR3 DNA reads TGTGCCAGCAGTTATTATCGCGGATCCGAAGCTTTCTTT. The rearrangement uses TRBV6-5 and TRBJ1-1; D is unresolved. Germline-derived CDR1 and CDR2 are MNHEY and SVGAGI. The ends were cut back, 3 bases at V and 8 bases at J, with 13 bases in the middle. CDR3 length: 13 residues.

The chain couples TRBV15 to TRBJ2-1; 9 nucleotides align to TRBD2. The V gene end was trimmed by 5 bases and the J gene end by 7 bases; junction bases not matched to a gene: 9. This CDR3 has 15 amino acids. Per germline, CDR1 LNHNV and CDR2 YYDKDF (reference sequence). The CDR3 nucleotides are TGTGCCACCAGCCTCGGGACTAGCCGTTTTAATGAGCAGTTCTTC. Protein: CATSLGTSRFNEQFF. The variable domain in full, with the rest retrieved from reference TRBV15 and TRBJ2-1, is DAMVIQNPRYQVTQFGKPVTLSCSQTLNHNVMYWYQQKSSQAPKLLFHYYDKDFNNEADTPDNFQSRRPNTSFCFLDIRSPGLGDTAMYLCATSLGTSRFNEQFFGPGTRLTVL.

The chain joins TRBV28 to TRBJ1-5, with 7 bases identical to TRBD1. Germline V gives CDR1 MDHEN, CDR2 SYDVKM. The CDR3 totals 14 residues. V dropped 4 bases and J dropped 10; count of bases not matched to a gene: 10. CDR3 in DNA: TGTGCCAGCAGTTCTCGCGGGACAGTCTATCCCCAGCATTTT. This codes for CASSSRGTVYPQHF.

This clone turned up a few times. This rearrangement joins TRBV6-6 to TRBJ1-5; D gene uncertain. Trimming cost V 0 bases and J 6 bases, with 12 bases left between them. The CDR3 consists of 15 residues. Looked up from germline, CDR1 is MNHNY and CDR2 is SVGAGI (reference sequence). The CDR3 here is CASSYSSRNGQPQHF. The CDR3 nucleotides are TGTGCCAGCAGTTACTCGAGTAGGAACGGTCAGCCCCAGCATTTT.

The chain recombines TRBV2 with TRBJ2-3, with 7 bases aligning to TRBD2. Unmatched junction bases numbered 4, after V lost 5 bases and J lost 2 bases. Germline V gene data show CDR1 as SNHLY and CDR2 as FYNNEI. CDR3 length: 14 amino acids. In DNA form, the CDR3 reads TGTGCCAGCAGTCGACTAGCACTCACAGATACGCAGTATTTT. Translated: CASSRLALTDTQYF.

V is TRBV7-2 and J is TRBJ2-7; weak D call: TRBD2 (5 bases). Germline V gene lookup returns CDR1 SGHTA and CDR2 FQGNSA. The CDR3 is 14 amino acids. The ends were cut back, 2 bases at V and 4 bases at J, with 12 bases in the middle. CDR3 residues: CASSLLASAYEQYF. The CDR3 nucleotides read TGTGCCAGCAGCTTACTAGCCTCGGCGTACGAGCAGTACTTC.

The V and J genes are TRBV9 and TRBJ2-3, with 7 bases identical to TRBD1. V trimming: 0 bases; J trimming: 3 bases; junction bases outside the gene matches: 13. This CDR3 region has 18 residues. Germline-derived CDR1 and CDR2 are SGDLS and YYNGEE. This chain's CDR3 is CASSVDIGREGATDTQYF. DNA for the CDR3: TGTGCCAGCAGCGTAGATATCGGGCGTGAGGGGGCAACAGATACGCAGTATTTT.

The sample holds one count of this clone. This chain joins TRBV14 and TRBJ2-1; 11 nucleotides line up with TRBD2. The CDR3 spans 17 residues. With 4 bases clipped from V and 6 bases from J, the junction kept 11 bases outside the gene matches. Germline V gene data show CDR1 as SGHDN and CDR2 as FVKESK. The CDR3 bases are TGTGCCAGCAGCCCGACGAAACTAGCGGGAGCATTCAATGAGCAGTTCTTC. It translates to CASSPTKLAGAFNEQFF.

V gene TRBV6-5 combines with J gene TRBJ1-1; no firm D call. V lost 5 bases, J lost 0 bases, and 7 bases lay in between. The germline gives CDR1 MNHEY, CDR2 SVGAGI. This CDR3 has 13 residues. CDR3 amino acids: CASSRSLNTEAFF. CDR3 bases: TGTGCCAGCAGTCGCAGTTTGAACACTGAAGCTTTCTTT.

This clone was seen a few times. The chain recombines TRBV30 with TRBJ1-5; D is undetermined. Germline V gene lookup returns CDR1 GTSNPN and CDR2 SVGIG (reference sequence). The CDR3 spans 14 residues. Between the trimmed V and J ends, which lost 2 bases and 3 bases, there was a span of 11 bases. The CDR3 nucleotides read TGTGCCTGGAGTAGCCTGGGAATCAATCAGCCCCAGCATTTT. Its protein is CAWSSLGINQPQHF. The full variable domain, its missing parts supplied by reference TRBV30 and TRBJ1-5, is SQTIHQWPATLVQPVGSPLSLECTVEGTSNPNLYWYRQAAGRGLQLLFYSVGIGQISSEVPQNLSASRPQDRQFILSSKKLLLSDSGFYLCAWSSLGINQPQHFGDGTRLSIL.

V and J are TRBV6-5 and TRBJ1-1; the D gene is possibly TRBD1 (5 bases). The germline V gene has CDR1 MNHEY and CDR2 SVGAGI. The length of the CDR3 is 14 residues. With 2 bases removed from V and 7 bases from J, the gap between germline ends came to 14 bases. CDR3 loop: CASSYRGRAFEAFF. The CDR3 DNA reads TGTGCCAGCAGTTACAGGGGTAGGGCCTTTGAAGCTTTCTTT.

As to this clone: This same CDR3 is encoded by further DNA sequences in the sample. The gene calls are TRBV28 and TRBJ1-2; D call uncertain. The germline V and J ends were trimmed by 2 bases and 4 bases, with 5 bases remaining between them. CDR1 and CDR2 from the germline V gene are MDHEN and SYDVKM. The CDR3 length is 12 residues. CDR3 DNA sequence: TGTGCCAGCAGTTTACGGCTCTATGGCTACACCTTC. Translation gives CASSLRLYGYTF.

Written as DNA, the CDR3 is TGTGCCAGCAGCTTAGTACAGTGGAGCAAGCAGTACTTC. It codes for CASSLVQWSKQYF. This rearrangement joins TRBV7-7 to TRBJ2-5; D not certain. The CDR3 is made up of 13 amino acids. Germline CDR1 and CDR2: SSHAT and FNYEAQ (reference sequence). Trimming removed 1 base from V and 11 bases from J, with 14 bases in between.

CDR3 DNA sequence: TGTGCCTGGAGACTAAGGCTCCGGACAGGGGAGAATGAAAAACTGTTTTTT. Protein sequence: CAWRLRLRTGENEKLFF. The rearrangement uses TRBV30 and TRBJ1-4; 9 nucleotides match TRBD1. V lost 3 bases to trimming and J lost 5 bases; unmatched junction nucleotides: 13. The CDR3 extends over 17 amino acids. CDR1 is GTSNPN, CDR2 SVGIG, per germline (reference sequence).

This rearrangement joins TRBV7-9 to TRBJ2-1; D is possibly TRBD1 (6 bases). With 1 base removed from V and 4 bases from J, the gap between germline ends came to 11 bases. This CDR3 spans 15 amino acids. CDR1 is SEHNR, CDR2 FQNEAQ, per germline (reference sequence). CDR3 region: CASSLVGTPYNEQFF. The DNA for the CDR3 is TGTGCCAGCAGCTTAGTAGGGACACCTTACAATGAGCAGTTCTTC.

The V call is TRBV19, the J call TRBJ1-5; 7 bases agree with TRBD1. J lost 4 bases, V lost 5 bases, and 8 bases had no gene match. Looked up from germline, CDR1 is LNHDA and CDR2 is SQIVND (reference sequence). The CDR3 totals 15 residues. This CDR3 is CASSAGTGANQPQHF. DNA for the CDR3: TGTGCCAGTAGTGCCGGCACAGGGGCTAATCAGCCCCAGCATTTT.

V is TRBV7-2 and J is TRBJ1-1; D may be TRBD1 (5 bases). Trimming took off 1 base at V and 2 bases at J, with 14 bases between the two ends. CDR3 length equals 16 residues. Germline V gene lookup returns CDR1 SGHTA and CDR2 FQGNSA. The CDR3 DNA reads as TGTGCCAGCAGCTTAGGGTTCAGGGAATATAACACTGAAGCTTTCTTT. This sequence encodes CASSLGFREYNTEAFF.

This clone was counted once. V gene TRBV11-2 combines with J gene TRBJ2-1; 13 bases are shared with TRBD2. The trim removed 6 bases at V and 4 bases at J, leaving 6 bases unmatched. The germline V gene encodes CDR1 SGHAT and CDR2 FQNNGV. The CDR3 totals 16 residues. The CDR3 DNA sequence: TGTGCCAGCAGGGTAGGGGGACTAGCGGGGTACAATGAGCAGTTCTTC. Translated, it gives CASRVGGLAGYNEQFF.

The chain couples TRBV9 to TRBJ1-1, with a possible D match to TRBD1 (6 bases). The CDR3 has 14 amino acids. Germline V CDR1 and CDR2: SGDLS, YYNGEE. The V and J ends lost 1 base and 4 bases respectively, with 11 bases between them. CDR3 sequence: CASSVQGKSTEAFF. Written as DNA, the CDR3 is TGTGCCAGCAGCGTACAGGGGAAGAGCACTGAAGCTTTCTTT. Looking up the rest from reference TRBV9 and TRBJ1-1 gives the full variable domain: DSGVTQTPKHLITATGQRVTLRCSPRSGDLSVYWYQQSLDQGLQFLIQYYNGEERAKGNILERFSAQQFPDLHSELNLSSLELGDSALYFCASSVQGKSTEAFFGQGTRLTVV.

J is TRBJ2-7 and V is TRBV28; tentative D call: TRBD2 (5 bases). From germline, CDR1 is MDHEN and CDR2 SYDVKM. The CDR3 sequence is 11 residues long. Trimming took off 11 bases at V and 2 bases at J, with 10 bases between the two ends. CDR3 nucleotides: TGTGCCGCGGGCCGAACCTACGAGCAGTACTTC. It is translated as CAAGRTYEQYF.

The V and J genes are TRBV27 and TRBJ2-2; 7 bases are shared with TRBD1. The V gene's germline CDR1 is MNHEY and CDR2 SMNVEV (reference sequence). This CDR3 region has 15 residues. V dropped 2 bases and J dropped 4; count of bases not matched to a gene: 4. CDR3 sequence: CASSLLQGSTGELFF. The CDR3 DNA reads as TGTGCCAGCAGTTTACTACAGGGGAGCACCGGGGAGCTGTTTTTT.

CDR3: CAWTGGNQQTQYF. The CDR3 DNA reads as TGTGCCTGGACAGGGGGTAATCAGCAGACCCAGTACTTC. The chain couples TRBV30 to TRBJ2-5; 7 positions agree with TRBD1. The germline gives CDR1 GTSNPN, CDR2 SVGIG (reference sequence). This CDR3 is 13 amino acids long. V lost 4 bases to trimming and J lost 6 bases; unmatched junction nucleotides: 8.

The DNA for the CDR3 is TGTGCCATCAGTGGACAGGCGAATGGCTACACCTTC. Its translation is CAISGQANGYTF. The chain carries TRBV10-3 and TRBJ1-2; tentative D call: TRBD1 (6 bases). This CDR3 contains 12 residues. The germline V gene encodes CDR1 ENHRY and CDR2 SYGVKD. V lost 4 bases to trimming and J lost 6 bases, with 9 bases between them.

The chain uses TRBV28 and TRBJ2-4, with 9 bases identical to TRBD1. The CDR3 sequence is 15 residues long. The junction had 8 bases not matched to a gene; V was cut back by 4 bases and J by 7 bases. CDR1 is MDHEN and CDR2 is SYDVKM in the germline V gene. In DNA, the CDR3 is TGTGCCAGCAGTTGGGGACAGGGCTTTTTGAACATTCAGTACTTC. It is translated as CASSWGQGFLNIQYF. The variable domain in full, completed from reference TRBV28 and TRBJ2-4, reads DVKVTQSSRYLVKRTGEKVFLECVQDMDHENMFWYRQDPGLGLRLIYFSYDVKMKEKGDIPEGYSVSREKKERFSLILESASTNQTSMYLCASSWGQGFLNIQYFGAGTRLSVL.